Given below is one T cell receptor (beta chain) in context. This clone occurred a few times. Its antigen remains undetermined. There are no base qualities to consult, and no much larger clone falls within one base. The library came from the immunoSEQ multiplex PCR assay. A mixture of 60 forward primers for TCR Vbeta segments and 13 reverse primers for TCR Jbeta segments was used in the multiplex PCR. Amplification of the CDR3 region of rearranged TCR beta genes was performed with a multiplex PCR assay on genomic DNA. On the Illumina HiSeq System, the amplified TCR beta libraries were sequenced as 87-base-pair reads. Processing in the source paper ran as follows. A later analysis counted approximately 74 million unique TCR beta chains across the 500 to 850 repertoires, and roughly 10 million of these chains were shared by at least two donors. Raw reads were error-corrected and collapsed into unique sequences with a nearest-neighbor algorithm that merged closely related sequences to remove PCR and sequencing errors. To assign V, D and J gene segments, CDR3 sequences were aligned to IMGT reference sequences. For a sequence to be retained, a match of at least six nucleotides was required to both a V gene segment and a J gene segment. Rearrangements were called productive when the CDR3 lacked stop codons and stayed in frame with V and J; all others were non-productive. Following IMGT convention, CDR3 was defined as the stretch from the second conserved V-encoded cysteine up to the conserved J-encoded phenylalanine. The earlier analysis of some 550 of the donors excluded any sequence lacking an unambiguous match to a single V gene segment. In an earlier analysis of roughly 500 of the donors, V segments were called functional above 56.7% productive rearrangements and were called segregating when the between-donor standard deviation exceeded 5%. To diagnose cytomegalovirus status from the catalog of TCR beta chain sequences, a statistical classification framework was built. In a later analysis, V and J genes were assigned by comparing TCR nucleotide sequences against IMGT/GENE-DB human TR gene sequences. A later analysis assigned CDR3 sequences and most-parsimonious VDJ recombination scenarios with the TCRdist pipeline. In a later analysis, each TCR beta chain was defined by its CDR3 amino acid sequence together with its V-gene family, and reads lacking a unique V-gene family were excluded. A later analysis removed several hundred highly shared, low-generation-probability nucleotide sequences to deal with suspected cross-contamination and a sequencing artifact. In a later analysis, a clonal expansion index for each public chain was calculated from normalized within-repertoire ranks of inferred template counts. In a later analysis, generation probabilities were computed using a VDJ recombination model fitted to out-of-frame rearrangements, and the results were checked against IGoR. In a later analysis, hypergeometric tests were used to score TCR-TCR, TCR-HLA and TCR-CMV co-occurrence, with a repertoire-size bias correction applied to TCR pairs. False discovery rates were estimated in a later analysis by permuting HLA or CMV assignments 20 times. In a later analysis, co-occurring TCRs were grouped with DBSCAN, and TCRdist sequence similarity was added when clustering was performed within HLA-allele-positive subsets. Co-occurrence clustering excluded repertoires with fewer than 30,000 or more than 120,000 public chains, plus five with anomalous nucleotide sharing. TCRdb took over this immuneACCESS table, retaining in-frame rearrangements with V and J assigned. Such tables are incomplete; in checked studies, under half of the missing clones stem from an unresolved V gene, and the remainder is unexplained. V and J calls and clone size are as listed in that table; D and trimming were resolved from the DNA. The sample profile shows 130,000 to 150,000 clones; around 84% of them were found once. Approximately 2.9% of the sample goes to the ten largest clones.

The cohort consisted of 666 healthy bone marrow donors. At the time of sampling, all cohort members were nominally healthy, though unrecorded immune exposures were likely present. The donor tested CMV seropositive and was one of the 289 seropositive cohort members. A peripheral blood sample was collected from each donor, and TCR beta sequencing was performed on peripheral blood mononuclear cells. Genomic DNA was extracted from the blood cell samples with the Qiagen DNeasy Blood Extraction Kit. This entry is derived from a study of cytomegalovirus exposure and HLA in healthy donors (TCRdb year 2017). For the wider study: An earlier analysis of some 600 of the donors reported 276 Gb of sequence data and around 100 million unique TCR beta sequences obtained from roughly 180 million T cells. An early release covering some 640 HLA-typed donors comprised approximately 290 gigabases of sequencing data and approximately 85 million unique TCR sequences. Of the 300 to 500 genotyped donors, 81% were placed in the genetic ancestry cluster associated with self-reported Caucasian donors. The study aimed to test whether signatures of past pathogen exposure could be identified by cataloging public T cell receptors. Using immunosequencing, the study profiled T cell repertoires from fewer than 850 subjects and related those repertoires to cytomegalovirus serostatus. In addition to the first cohort of 650 to 750 subjects, a separate validation cohort of 130 or so different subjects was used. The study combined high-throughput TCR immunosequencing, statistical association of individual TCRs with disease status, and machine learning to predict cytomegalovirus infection status. In a later analysis, previously published TCR beta repertoires from about 670 donors were re-analyzed and high-resolution HLA genotyping was added so that TCR occurrence patterns could be studied. Rather than drawing on any new phenotypic data, the later analysis identified candidate immune exposures from TCR beta sequences and the way those sequences occurred across donors. In an earlier analysis of roughly 540 of the donors, high-throughput TCR beta sequencing was used to judge whether each TCR beta V gene segment behaved as functional or pseudogenic. Donor age, sex, ethnicity and CMV serostatus were collected together with the repertoire data. A later genetic analysis used genome-wide SNP genotypes for 398 of the 666 donors, treating that subset as a discovery cohort. Every discovery cohort repertoire had been produced on one sequencing platform. Class I and class II HLA loci were covered by the typing at four-digit resolution. Typing coverage varied by locus: roughly 629-640 donors for A, B, C, DRB1 and DQB1; approximately 560 for DQA1; 600 to 610 for DPA1; fewer than 480 for DPB1. Because of strong linkage in the cohort, roughly five DR-DQ haplotypes were treated as single units for association and clustering. Across about 380 genotyped donors of the cohort, an average of roughly 250,000 unique TCR beta nucleotide sequences per donor were sequenced, and roughly 20% of those sequences were non-productive.

General findings and caveats noted by the study authors: The only immune exposure information available for the cohort was CMV serostatus. In vitro tests confirmed that a few of the cytomegalovirus-associated TCR beta chains recognize cytomegalovirus antigens. In a later analysis, several top co-occurrence clusters were reported to appear linked to parvovirus B19, influenza, CMV and Epstein-Barr virus. Most TCR sequences were seen in very few donors, while some public TCRs were found in many individuals. A further reported finding was that TCR beta sequences accurately predicted the HLA-A and HLA-B alleles for most subjects in the first cohort. Only TCR beta chains were sequenced in this cohort, and the absence of alpha or paired-chain data limited detectable features. A cluster of highly shared sequence variants was judged likely to represent a technical artifact of the sequencing pipeline. In both the original and validation cohorts, the classifier was reported to diagnose cytomegalovirus status with high specificity and sensitivity. Because HLA typing was unavailable for some donors at each locus, only the typed subset was used in association tests. An association between a missense DCLRE1C variant and V-gene and J-gene trimming of TCR beta chains was found in a later genetic analysis and replicated in an independent cohort. In a later analysis, most CMV-associated TCR beta chains were found to appear HLA-restricted, with HLA associations seemingly driven largely by CMV exposure. Some IMGT-functional V segments, including TRBV6-2 and TRBV6-3, could not be told apart with the 87-base-pair reads, so those segments were excluded. When HLA alleles, especially DR and DQ, strongly co-occurred, attributing TCR associations to individual alleles was difficult. According to the authors, the approach could potentially be generalized to other disease states and immunological phenotypes. A later analysis found that TCR association rates varied across HLA loci, with DRB1 alleles showing the most associated TCRs and HLA-C alleles the fewest. Presence/absence analyses assumed roughly uniform sequencing depth across donors, an assumption that may not hold. The earlier analysis of 587 of the donors excluded approximately 17 rarely observed V segments, including chromosome 9 orphons, because counts were too low. Linkage disequilibrium might explain the correlated functional status among segregating V segments, but an unknown experimental factor could not be ruled out. In a later analysis, HLA-associated TCR beta chains were found to be more clonally expanded and to have lower generation probabilities than equally common non-associated chains. A total of about 180 TCR beta chains were listed by the study as associated with cytomegalovirus. A later genetic analysis reported fewer N-insertions in productive TCRs among donors in an Asian-associated ancestry cluster than the roughly 620-donor mean. A later analysis associated about 18,000 TCR beta sequences with specific HLA alleles at a false discovery rate of 0.05. Broadly in line with IMGT annotations, most TCR beta V segments showed up in productive rearrangements about 87% or about 30% of the time in an earlier analysis of roughly 590 of the donors.

The CDR3 holds 15 amino acids from the cysteine to the phenylalanine. This entry keeps only the CDR3 DNA: 45 bases, framed from base 1. The V end gives up 1 base and the J end 8 bases, leaving 6 bases in the junction not matched to a gene. From a lookup of the germline V gene, CDR1 and CDR2 are SGHVS and FQNEAQ. Material: PBMCs. This chain joins TRBV7-8 to TRBJ2-1, and TRBD2 matches 9 of the central bases. The receptor comes from a man between 35 and 55 years old in good health and CMV-seropositive. The DNA sequence follows: TGTGCCAGCAGCTTAGGGGTAGCGGGAGTGCATGAGCAGTTCTTC. The encoded protein is CASSLGVAGVHEQFF.